This TCR beta chain was identified during a study of blood T cells in healthy people across ages. Points from the study as a whole: The fall in TCR beta diversity per million T cells was roughly linear with age.

Through a sample-barcoded 5' primer and a J-beta primer mix, a second PCR was run for roughly 7 to 12 cycles. A single record per CDR3 protein comes from TCRdb applying MiXCR to the 5' RACE reads. This table has about 800,000 distinct CDR3 sequences, 25% appearing once. Germline trimming cut 4 bases from V and 7 bases from J; bases unmatched to any gene: 7. The CDR3 spans 15 residues. This clonotype showed up just a few times. Its target is unknown. The same sample was also used in a study of T cells of mothers and their children. That work contributes: A few mothers and their six children, all healthy Caucasians, donated. Compared with unrelated pairs, related mother-child pairs had slightly higher, non-significant overlap.

The TCR was taken from a boy aged 5-17 years in good health. The specimen sequenced was blood. The V gene is TRBV12-3 or TRBV12-4, the J gene TRBJ1-6; TRBD1 agrees at 7 bases. Written as DNA, the CDR3 is TGTGCCAGCAGTTCCGGACAGGCGTTAAATTCACCCCTCCACTTT. The encoded protein is CASSSGQALNSPLHF.